Below are 18 T cell receptor beta chains sequenced from a single sample in a study of T cells in localized non-small cell lung cancer (dated by TCRdb to the early 2020s). Libraries were constructed by the immunoSEQ multiplex PCR assay. This is the immuneACCESS table as TCRdb keeps it, with only in-frame sequences that have V and J called. A part of the clones is gone; compared with another copy, unresolved V genes explain less than half, and the rest is unexplained. The table for this sample lists about 33,000 clones; roughly nine tenths of them were counted only once. The ten largest account for roughly 4.5% of the sample. The sample in question was peripheral blood, obtained before any cancer treatment. All receptors derive from a man between 40 and 75 years old with stage I lung adenocarcinoma.

V and J are TRBV9 and TRBJ1-2; D not resolved. Per the germline V gene, CDR1 is SGDLS and CDR2 is YYNGEE. This CDR3 comprises 16 residues. V shed 1 base and J shed 6 bases, with 19 bases lying between them. The CDR3 spells CASSVTQVPVSDGYTF. DNA of the CDR3: TGTGCCAGCAGCGTAACCCAGGTCCCGGTATCAGATGGCTACACCTTC.

The chain recombines TRBV5-5 with TRBJ1-2; no definite D call. This CDR3 spans 12 amino acids. CDR1 is SGHKS, CDR2 YYEKEE, per germline (reference sequence). Trimming removed 4 bases from V and 8 bases from J, with 12 bases in between. The CDR3 loop reads CASSLYPGGYTF. The CDR3 DNA reads TGTGCCAGCAGCCTATACCCCGGGGGCTACACCTTC.

The chain uses TRBV5-5 and TRBJ2-3; 12 bases align to TRBD2. The V gene's germline CDR1 is SGHKS and CDR2 YYEKEE (reference sequence). This CDR3 spans 18 amino acids. The J segment lost 3 bases and the V segment lost 5 bases, leaving 13 bases of the junction unmatched. The CDR3 sequence: CASSPVRGLAGWTDTQYF. The CDR3 DNA follows: TGTGCCAGCAGTCCCGTTCGTGGACTAGCGGGGTGGACAGATACGCAGTATTTT.

The chain is built from TRBV5-1 and TRBJ1-6; no definite D call. Germline V gives CDR1 SGHRS, CDR2 YFSETQ. The ends were cut back, 2 bases at V and 5 bases at J, with 17 bases in the middle. There are 17 residues in the CDR3. CDR3 amino acids: CASSFSRASGDNSPLHF. The CDR3 bases are TGCGCCAGCAGCTTTAGTAGGGCGTCGGGAGATAATTCACCCCTCCACTTT.

The chain has TRBV5-8 and TRBJ1-5, with D maybe TRBD1 (6 bases). Trimming cost V 0 bases and J 0 bases, with 13 bases left between them. The CDR3 extends over 17 amino acids. Germline lookup yields CDR1 SGHTS and CDR2 YDEGEE. CDR3 amino acids: CASSLEAGDYSNQPQHF. In DNA, the CDR3 is TGTGCCAGCAGCTTGGAGGCAGGGGATTATAGCAATCAGCCCCAGCATTTT.

V usage is TRBV2 and J usage is TRBJ1-4; perhaps TRBD1 as D (5 bases). With 6 bases removed from V and 8 bases from J, the gap between germline ends came to 13 bases. This CDR3 is 13 amino acids long. The germline V gene has CDR1 SNHLY and CDR2 FYNNEI. CDR3 sequence: CASRGGLEEKLFF. The CDR3 nucleotides are TGTGCCAGCAGGGGGGGGTTAGAAGAAAAACTGTTTTTT. Using reference TRBV2 and TRBJ1-4 for the parts outside the CDR3, the full variable domain is EPEVTQTPSHQVTQMGQEVILRCVPISNHLYFYWYRQILGQKVEFLVSFYNNEISEKSEIFDDQFSVERPDGSNFTLKIRSTKLEDSAMYFCASRGGLEEKLFFGSGTQLSVL.

The rearrangement uses TRBV10-2 and TRBJ2-5; the D call may be TRBD1 or TRBD2 (6 bases each). CDR1 is WSHSY, CDR2 SAAADI, per germline. V lost 6 bases, J lost 5 bases, and 13 bases lay in between. The CDR3 contains 13 residues. This CDR3 is CASRPGGGETQYF. The CDR3 DNA reads TGCGCCAGCAGACCCGGGGGCGGTGAGACCCAGTACTTC.

This chain links TRBV5-1 with TRBJ2-1; 9 bases match TRBD1. The germline V gene encodes CDR1 SGHRS and CDR2 YFSETQ. The V segment lost 3 bases and the J segment 0 bases; nucleotides outside the gene matches: 7. The length of the CDR3 is 17 residues. CDR3 in amino acids: CASSYTGTGFSYNEQFF. The CDR3 DNA sequence: TGCGCCAGCAGCTACACCGGGACAGGGTTCTCCTACAATGAGCAGTTCTTC.

The chain is built from TRBV4-1 and TRBJ2-3, with D perhaps matching TRBD2 (7 bases). Germline V gives CDR1 MGHRA, CDR2 YSYEKL. Trimming left V 8 bases short and J 2 bases short, with 11 bases between. The CDR3 is made up of 13 amino acids. DNA of the CDR3: TGCGCCAGCTCCGGGGGGCCCACAGATACGCAGTATTTT. Residues: CASSGGPTDTQYF.

This clone showed up just once. The chain has TRBV5-1 and TRBJ2-7; D is perhaps TRBD1 or TRBD2 (5 bases each). CDR1 SGHRS and CDR2 YFSETQ come from the germline V gene. This CDR3 has 13 residues. Trimming stripped 4 bases from V and 4 bases from J, with 12 bases between. The CDR3 region has the DNA TGCGCCAGCAGCAGAGAAGAGGGGTACGAGCAGTACTTC. Translation gives CASSREEGYEQYF. The full variable domain, completed using reference TRBV5-1 and TRBJ2-7, is KAGVTQTPRYLIKTRGQQVTLSCSPISGHRSVSWYQQTPGQGLQFLFEYFSETQRNKGNFPGRFSGRQFSNSRSEMNVSTLELGDSALYLCASSREEGYEQYFGPGTRLTVT.

This rearrangement joins TRBV6-5 to TRBJ1-2, with 8 bases matching TRBD1. This CDR3 region has 15 residues. In germline, CDR1 is MNHEY, CDR2 SVGAGI. V dropped 6 bases and J dropped 8; count of bases not matched to a gene: 14. The CDR3 DNA is TGTGCCAGCAGCACAAAAACCGGGACAGGTACCGGCTACACCTTC. Its translation is CASSTKTGTGTGYTF.

The chain recombines TRBV5-1 with TRBJ2-1; 7 bases fit TRBD1. The CDR3 totals 15 residues. Trimming took 1 base from V and 1 from J; bases not matched to a gene: 2. Germline CDR1 is SGHRS and CDR2 is YFSETQ. CDR3 region: CASSLTGESYNEQFF. The CDR3 DNA is TGCGCCAGCAGCTTGACAGGGGAATCCTACAATGAGCAGTTCTTC.

The chain uses TRBV9 and TRBJ2-2; TRBD1 aligns across 7 bases. Looked up from germline, CDR1 is SGDLS and CDR2 is YYNGEE. V shed 2 bases and J 5 bases; nucleotides not matched to a gene: 9. The CDR3 has 16 residues. The CDR3 DNA follows: TGTGCCAGCAGCGTCGCCAGGGGGAGTAGGACCGGGGAGCTGTTTTTT. Translating gives CASSVARGSRTGELFF. The full variable domain, its missing parts supplied by reference TRBV9 and TRBJ2-2, is DSGVTQTPKHLITATGQRVTLRCSPRSGDLSVYWYQQSLDQGLQFLIQYYNGEERAKGNILERFSAQQFPDLHSELNLSSLELGDSALYFCASSVARGSRTGELFFGEGSRLTVL.

The V and J genes are TRBV19 and TRBJ1-2; the match to TRBD1 covers 8 bases. V shed 6 bases, J shed 7 bases, and the junction held 16 bases outside the gene matches. The CDR3 is made up of 16 amino acids. Per germline, CDR1 LNHDA and CDR2 SQIVND (reference sequence). DNA of the CDR3: TGTGCCAGTAGCCTACTGGTCCGGGACAGGTTAGCTGGCTACACCTTC. Translated: CASSLLVRDRLAGYTF.

The chain uses TRBV10-3 and TRBJ2-3; TRBD2 agrees at 8 bases. CDR3 length: 14 residues. V dropped 6 bases and J dropped 6; count of bases not matched to a gene: 8. Per germline, CDR1 ENHRY and CDR2 SYGVKD. CDR3: CAISPSGGDDTQYF. The CDR3 DNA is TGTGCCATCAGCCCCTCGGGGGGGGATGATACGCAGTATTTT.

This sequence joins TRBV25-1 and TRBJ2-5; TRBD1 matches 8 bases. V lost 5 bases to trimming and J lost 5 bases; unmatched junction nucleotides: 10. The CDR3 length is 15 residues. Germline loops: CDR1 MGHDK, CDR2 SYGVNS. CDR3 sequence: CASSPVRQGRETQYF. CDR3 nucleotides: TGTGCCAGCAGTCCCGTTCGACAGGGGCGGGAGACCCAGTACTTC.

The rearrangement joins TRBV19 to TRBJ2-2; 9 positions agree with TRBD1. Germline V lookup: CDR1 LNHDA, CDR2 SQIVND (reference sequence). CDR3 length equals 15 residues. V lost 6 bases to trimming and J lost 5 bases; unmatched junction nucleotides: 7. The CDR3: CASRTGTGSTGELFF. The CDR3, as DNA: TGTGCCAGTAGAACCGGGACAGGGTCAACCGGGGAGCTGTTTTTT.

This clone was seen only once. The V and J genes are TRBV6-1 and TRBJ2-3, with TRBD2 identical over 9 bases. The junction had 10 bases not matched to a gene; V was cut back by 11 bases and J by 1 base. Germline loops: CDR1 MNHNS, CDR2 SASEGT. The CDR3 has 15 amino acids. CDR3: CAGRRRLAGTDTQYF. CDR3 nucleotide sequence: TGTGCCGGCCGTAGGCGACTAGCGGGCACAGATACGCAGTATTTT.